This TCR beta chain was obtained from a study of blood T cell repertoires in COVID-19. For the study at large: From the United States, Italy and Spain came samples of acute and convalescent COVID-19. T cells, B-cell-depleted T cells, or PBMCs provided the cDNA or gDNA that served as material.

The CDR3 contains 16 residues. The V and J ends lost 0 bases and 4 bases respectively, with 13 bases between them. Germline CDR1 is GTSNPN and CDR2 is SVGIG (reference sequence). In Seattle, patients joined the study during active infection and were tracked longitudinally. Authors' data handling: Reference gene primer amplification gave estimated nucleated cell counts. Assay: immunoSEQ multiplex PCR; the TCRdb copy retains only in-frame clones and omits some. Clone size and the V and J calls come from that table; the DNA yielded D and trimming. The repertoire holds about 330,000 clones, with 87% as singletons.

The material sequenced was peripheral blood. The receptor was derived from a man aged 30 to 39 with COVID-19, enrolled during active disease. The chain recombines TRBV30 with TRBJ2-6; perhaps TRBD2 as D (6 bases). CDR3 amino acids: CAWSVPGGLGANVLTF. CDR3 coding DNA: TGTGCCTGGAGTGTACCCGGAGGGTTGGGGGCCAACGTCCTGACTTTC.